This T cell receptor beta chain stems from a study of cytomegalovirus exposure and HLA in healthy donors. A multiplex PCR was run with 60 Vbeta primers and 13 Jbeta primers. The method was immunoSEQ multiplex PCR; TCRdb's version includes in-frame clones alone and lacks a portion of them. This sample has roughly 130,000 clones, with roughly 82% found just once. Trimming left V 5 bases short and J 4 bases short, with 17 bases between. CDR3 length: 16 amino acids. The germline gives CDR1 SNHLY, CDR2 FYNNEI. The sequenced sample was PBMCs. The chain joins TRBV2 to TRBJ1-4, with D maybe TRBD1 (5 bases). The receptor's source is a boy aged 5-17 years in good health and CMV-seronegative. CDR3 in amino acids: CASSLPDRAINEKLFF. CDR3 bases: TGTGCCAGCAGTCTACCTGACAGAGCTATTAATGAAAAACTGTTTTTT.